The clone carrying this T cell receptor (beta chain) was detected ten times or more. Antigen specificity is unknown. This specimen comes from a study of a mutant IDH1 vaccine in newly diagnosed glioma. Study-wide results and limits: Pseudoprogression appeared unlinked to shifts in leading peripheral T cell clonotypes.

The ends lost 3 bases at V and 1 base at J; junction bases unmatched: 5. The CDR3 contains 17 residues. Germline V gives CDR1 LNHNV, CDR2 YYDKDF (reference sequence). As to time point: week 23, last vaccination. One vaccine dose held 300 ug of mutant IDH1 20-mer peptide and came with topical imiquimod. TCRdb's copy holds only in-frame clones and misses some; the assay was immunoSEQ multiplex PCR. Of roughly 51,000 clones in the sample, 80% to 90% were seen once. Sample: PBMCs, taken from a glioma patient whose treatment included an IDH1 peptide vaccine. The chain has TRBV15 and TRBJ1-5, with 11 nucleotides matching TRBD1. This receptor was identified in a woman aged 40 to 50 with glioma. Some clones in this sample may be carry-over from other donors' samples. DNA of the CDR3: TGTGCCACCAGCAGCCGGACAGGGGGCTGGAGCAATCAGCCCCAGCATTTT. It encodes CATSSRTGGWSNQPQHF.